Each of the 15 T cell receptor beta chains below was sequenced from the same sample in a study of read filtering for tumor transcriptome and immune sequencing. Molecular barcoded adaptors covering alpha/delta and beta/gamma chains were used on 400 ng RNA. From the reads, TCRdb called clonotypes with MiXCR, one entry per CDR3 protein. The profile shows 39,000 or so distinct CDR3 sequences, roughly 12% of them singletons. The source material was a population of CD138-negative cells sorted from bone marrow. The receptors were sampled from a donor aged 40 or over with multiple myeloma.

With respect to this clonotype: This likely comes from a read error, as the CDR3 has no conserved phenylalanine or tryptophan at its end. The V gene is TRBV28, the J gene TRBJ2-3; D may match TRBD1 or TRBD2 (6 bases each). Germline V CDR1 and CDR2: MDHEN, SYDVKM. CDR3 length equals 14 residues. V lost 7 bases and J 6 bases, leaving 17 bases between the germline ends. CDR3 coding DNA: TGTGCCAGCACCATGGGGCAGGGGAGGGATACGCAGTATCTT. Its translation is CASTMGQGRDTQYL.

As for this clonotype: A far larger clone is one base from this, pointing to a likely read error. CDR3: CSAVDRGRDEQFF. In DNA, the CDR3 is TGCAGTGCCGTTGACAGGGGCCGGGACGAGCAGTTCTTC. The chain couples TRBV20-1 to TRBJ2-1, with TRBD1 matching 8 bases. Germline values: CDR1 DFQATT, CDR2 SNEGSKA (reference sequence). The CDR3 totals 13 residues. With 6 bases clipped from V and 10 bases from J, the junction kept 11 bases outside the gene matches.

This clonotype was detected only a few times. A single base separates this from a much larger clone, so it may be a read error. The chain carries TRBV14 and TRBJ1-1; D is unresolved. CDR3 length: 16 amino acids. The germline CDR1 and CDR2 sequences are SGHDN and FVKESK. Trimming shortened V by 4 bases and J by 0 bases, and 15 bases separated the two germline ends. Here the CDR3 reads CASSRRTPAVNTEAFF. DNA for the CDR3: TGTGCCAGCAGCCGCCGAACCCCAGCTGTGAACACTGAAGCTTTCTTT.

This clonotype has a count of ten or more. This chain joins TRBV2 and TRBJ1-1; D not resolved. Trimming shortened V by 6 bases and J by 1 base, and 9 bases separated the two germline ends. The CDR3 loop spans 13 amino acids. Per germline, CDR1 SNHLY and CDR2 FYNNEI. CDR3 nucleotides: TGTGCCAGCAGCGGAACTAAGAACACTGAAGCTTTCTTT. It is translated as CASSGTKNTEAFF.

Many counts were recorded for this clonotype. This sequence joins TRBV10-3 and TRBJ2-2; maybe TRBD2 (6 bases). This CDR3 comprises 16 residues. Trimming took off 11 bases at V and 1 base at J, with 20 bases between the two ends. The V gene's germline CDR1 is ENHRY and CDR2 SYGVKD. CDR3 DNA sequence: TGTGCCGCCGCATTTACCGGGACTGTGAACACCGGGGAGCTGTTTTTT. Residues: CAAAFTGTVNTGELFF.

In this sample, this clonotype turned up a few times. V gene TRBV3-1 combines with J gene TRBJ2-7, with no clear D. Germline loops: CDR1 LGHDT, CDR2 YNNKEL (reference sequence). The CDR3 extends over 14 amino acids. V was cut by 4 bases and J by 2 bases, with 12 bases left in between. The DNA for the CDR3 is TGTGCCAGCAGCCGTCAGGTCGTTACCTACGAGCAGTACTTC. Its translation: CASSRQVVTYEQYF.

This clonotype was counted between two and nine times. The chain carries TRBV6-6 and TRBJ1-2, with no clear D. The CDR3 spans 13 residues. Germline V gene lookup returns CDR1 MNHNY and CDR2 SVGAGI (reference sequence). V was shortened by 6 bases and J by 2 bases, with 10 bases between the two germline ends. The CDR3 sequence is CASSPRINYGYTF. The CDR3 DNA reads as TGTGCCAGCAGCCCCCGGATAAACTATGGCTACACCTTC.

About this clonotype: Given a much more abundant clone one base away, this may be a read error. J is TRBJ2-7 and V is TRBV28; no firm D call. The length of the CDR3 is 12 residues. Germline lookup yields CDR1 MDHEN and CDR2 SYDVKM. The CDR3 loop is CASSLAEYEQCF. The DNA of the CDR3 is TGTGCCAGCAGTCTCGCAGAGTATGAGCAGTGCTTC. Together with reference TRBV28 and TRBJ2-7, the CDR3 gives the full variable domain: DVKVTQSSRYLVKRTGEKVFLECVQDMDHENMFWYRQDPGLGLRLIYFSYDVKMKEKGDIPEGYSVSREKKERFSLILESASTNQTSMYLCASSLAEYEQCFGPGTRLTVT.

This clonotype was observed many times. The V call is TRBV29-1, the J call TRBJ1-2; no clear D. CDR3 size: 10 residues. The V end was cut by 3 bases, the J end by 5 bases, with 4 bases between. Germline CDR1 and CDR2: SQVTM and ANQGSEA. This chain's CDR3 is CSVDHYGYTF. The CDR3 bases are TGCAGCGTTGACCATTATGGCTACACCTTC.

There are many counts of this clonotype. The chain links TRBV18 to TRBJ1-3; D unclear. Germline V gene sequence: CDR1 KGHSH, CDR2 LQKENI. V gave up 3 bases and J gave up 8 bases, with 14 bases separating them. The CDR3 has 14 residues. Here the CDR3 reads CASSPPAKRDTIYF. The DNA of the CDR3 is TGTGCCAGCTCACCCCCGGCTAAGCGGGACACCATATATTTT.

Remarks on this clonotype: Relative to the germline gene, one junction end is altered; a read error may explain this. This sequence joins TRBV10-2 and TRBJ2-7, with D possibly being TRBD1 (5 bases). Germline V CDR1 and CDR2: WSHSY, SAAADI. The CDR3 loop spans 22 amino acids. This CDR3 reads CASGRLMTVTTLTRAPTYEQHF. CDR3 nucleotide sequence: TGCGCCAGCGGCCGCTTGATGACAGTCACCACCCTAACCCGAGCCCCAACCTACGAGCAGCACTTC.

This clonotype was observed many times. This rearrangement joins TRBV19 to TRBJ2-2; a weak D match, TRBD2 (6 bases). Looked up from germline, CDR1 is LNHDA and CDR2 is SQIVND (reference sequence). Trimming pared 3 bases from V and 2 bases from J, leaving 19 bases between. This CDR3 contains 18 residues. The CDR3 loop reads CASSIYGGIPLNTGELFF. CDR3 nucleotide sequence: TGTGCCAGTAGTATTTATGGCGGGATCCCCTTAAACACCGGGGAGCTGTTTTTT.

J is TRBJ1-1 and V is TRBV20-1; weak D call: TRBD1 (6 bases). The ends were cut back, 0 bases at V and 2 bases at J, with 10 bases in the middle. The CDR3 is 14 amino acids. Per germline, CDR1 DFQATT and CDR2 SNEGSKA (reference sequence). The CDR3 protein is CSARDQTGNTEAFF. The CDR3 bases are TGCAGTGCTAGAGATCAGACAGGCAACACTGAAGCTTTCTTT.

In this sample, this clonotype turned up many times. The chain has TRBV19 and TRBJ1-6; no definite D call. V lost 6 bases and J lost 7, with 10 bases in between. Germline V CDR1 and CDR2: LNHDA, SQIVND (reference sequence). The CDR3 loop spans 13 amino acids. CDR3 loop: CASRGPENSPLHF. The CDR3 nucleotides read TGTGCCAGTAGAGGGCCCGAAAATTCACCCCTCCACTTT. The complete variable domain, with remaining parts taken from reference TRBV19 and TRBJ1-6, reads DGGITQSPKYLFRKEGQNVTLSCEQNLNHDAMYWYRQDPGQGLRLIYYSQIVNDFQKGDIAEGYSVSREKKESFPLTVTSAQKNPTAFYLCASRGPENSPLHFGNGTRLTVT.

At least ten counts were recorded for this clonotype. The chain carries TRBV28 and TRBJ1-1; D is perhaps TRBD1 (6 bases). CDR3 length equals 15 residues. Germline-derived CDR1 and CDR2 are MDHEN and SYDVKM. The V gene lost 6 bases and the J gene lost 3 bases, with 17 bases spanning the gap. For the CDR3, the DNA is TGTGCCAGCAGCCCAGGGGTGTTGGGGGACACTGAAGCTTTCTTT. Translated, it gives CASSPGVLGDTEAFF.